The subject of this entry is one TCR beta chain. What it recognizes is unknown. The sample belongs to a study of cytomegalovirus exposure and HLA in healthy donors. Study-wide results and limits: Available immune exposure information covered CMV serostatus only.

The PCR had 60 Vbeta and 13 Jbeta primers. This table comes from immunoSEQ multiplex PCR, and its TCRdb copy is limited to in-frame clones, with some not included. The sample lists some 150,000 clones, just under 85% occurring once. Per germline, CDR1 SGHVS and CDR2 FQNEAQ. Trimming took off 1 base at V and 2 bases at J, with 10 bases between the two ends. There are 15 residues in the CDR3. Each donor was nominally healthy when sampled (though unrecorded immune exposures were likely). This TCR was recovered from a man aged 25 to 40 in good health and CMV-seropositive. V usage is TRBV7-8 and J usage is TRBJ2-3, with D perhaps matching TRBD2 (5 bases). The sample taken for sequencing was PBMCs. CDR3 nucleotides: TGTGCCAGCAGCTTAGTTAGACTAATCACAGATACGCAGTATTTT. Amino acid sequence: CASSLVRLITDTQYF.